The present entry profiles one T cell receptor beta chain with its context. Germline V gene lookup returns CDR1 LGHNA and CDR2 YSLEER. The CDR3 loop spans 14 amino acids. V was clipped by 3 bases and J by 9 bases; unmatched bases: 5. These data are taken from a study of blood T cell repertoires in COVID-19. TCRdb's table, derived via immunoSEQ multiplex PCR, lists solely in-frame clones and lacks some. The data show roughly 370,000 clones, 87% seen once. Material for sequencing was PBMCs or T cells enriched from blood (not recorded which). The origin of this receptor is a woman between 45 and 60 years old who had recovered from COVID-19. The V and J genes are TRBV4-3 and TRBJ1-6; TRBD1 matches 7 bases. The CDR3 region is CASSQTGSFSPLHF. The CDR3 nucleotides are TGCGCCAGCAGCCAGACAGGGAGCTTTTCACCCCTCCACTTT.